The next 15 T cell receptor beta chains were all read from a single sample in a study of T cells in narcolepsy. TCRdb's copy holds only in-frame clones and misses some; the assay was immunoSEQ multiplex PCR. The repertoire consists of more than 25,000 clones, with roughly 78% occurring once and the leading ten covering more than 6.5%. The sequenced sample was memory (CD45RA-) CD4+ T cells from blood. All receptors derive from a human donor in good health.

This clone was seen only once. DNA for the CDR3: TGTGCCAGCAGCCGACCCCACGGGGACGGAAGCAATCAGCCCCAGCATTTT. Amino acids: CASSRPHGDGSNQPQHF. This chain links TRBV28 with TRBJ1-5; possibly TRBD1 for D (5 bases). Germline V gene sequence: CDR1 MDHEN, CDR2 SYDVKM. CDR3 length: 17 residues. V gave up 6 bases and J gave up 1 base, with 19 bases separating them.

The sample holds a few counts of this clone. The chain recombines TRBV6-6 with TRBJ2-1, with D tentatively TRBD2 (5 bases). Deletions cut 7 bases from V and 6 bases from J, with 16 bases between. The germline gives CDR1 MNHNY, CDR2 SVGAGI (reference sequence). The CDR3 is 14 amino acids. The CDR3 here is CASTVSPRGNEQFF. The CDR3 bases are TGTGCCAGCACCGTTAGCCCACGGGGCAATGAGCAGTTCTTC.

The rearrangement joins TRBV6-5 to TRBJ2-7; D may correspond to TRBD1 or TRBD2 (6 bases each). With 7 bases removed from V and 1 base from J, the gap between germline ends came to 14 bases. The CDR3 extends over 14 amino acids. From germline, CDR1 is MNHEY and CDR2 SVGAGI. CDR3 residues: CASTERGVSYEQYF. Here the CDR3 DNA reads TGTGCCAGCACGGAAAGGGGGGTATCCTACGAGCAGTACTTC.

This chain joins TRBV6-7 and TRBJ2-7; TRBD1 aligns across 9 bases. TRBV6-7 is known as an ORF, though its function is uncertain. V trimming: 5 bases; J trimming: 4 bases; junction bases outside the gene matches: 12. This CDR3 spans 16 amino acids. The CDR3 here is CASSQPGQGSRYEQYF. The CDR3 nucleotides read TGTGCCAGCAGTCAACCGGGACAGGGTTCCCGATACGAGCAGTACTTC.

The chain uses TRBV9 and TRBJ2-7; D call uncertain. Per the germline V gene, CDR1 is SGDLS and CDR2 is YYNGEE. CDR3 length equals 14 residues. V was trimmed by 4 bases and J by 0 bases, leaving 11 bases between them. The DNA for the CDR3 is TGTGCCAGCAGCCCTAACTTATCCTCCTACGAGCAGTACTTC. Amino acids: CASSPNLSSYEQYF.

The CDR3 region is CATRGGAPDTQYF. The DNA of the CDR3 is TGTGCCACCCGCGGGGGGGCCCCAGATACGCAGTATTTT. The rearrangement joins TRBV6-5 to TRBJ2-3; 9 bases line up with TRBD2. The germline gives CDR1 MNHEY, CDR2 SVGAGI. J gave up 4 bases and V 10 bases, and 6 bases lay outside the gene matches. The CDR3 sequence is 13 residues long.

V and J are TRBV11-2 and TRBJ2-5, with 9 nucleotides matching TRBD2. Germline values: CDR1 SGHAT, CDR2 FQNNGV. This CDR3 contains 18 residues. Trimming cost V 5 bases and J 5 bases; bases outside gene matches: 18. Here the CDR3 reads CASSPWGGSGSFGETQYF. The CDR3 DNA is TGTGCCAGCAGCCCATGGGGTGGTAGCGGGAGTTTCGGGGAGACCCAGTACTTC.

This clone was counted between two and nine times. The chain couples TRBV4-1 to TRBJ1-1, with a possible D match to TRBD1 (5 bases). The length of the CDR3 is 16 residues. The germline V gene has CDR1 MGHRA and CDR2 YSYEKL. Trimming left V 4 bases short and J 1 base short, with 16 bases between. The CDR3 loop reads CASSPHYFTGNTEAFF. CDR3 bases: TGCGCCAGCAGCCCCCACTATTTTACAGGGAACACTGAAGCTTTCTTT.

The chain uses TRBV18 and TRBJ2-3; a possible D gene is TRBD1 (6 bases). The CDR3 is 15 residues long. Per germline, CDR1 KGHSH and CDR2 LQKENI. V was trimmed by 2 bases and J by 3 bases, leaving 12 bases between them. CDR3: CASSPNGRGTDTQYF. DNA for the CDR3: TGTGCCAGCTCACCAAATGGCAGGGGTACAGATACGCAGTATTTT.

The rearrangement links TRBV19 to TRBJ1-1; 7 bases agree with TRBD1. The CDR3 is 14 residues long. J gave up 4 bases and V 7 bases, and 9 bases lay outside the gene matches. The germline CDR1 and CDR2 sequences are LNHDA and SQIVND (reference sequence). The DNA for the CDR3 is TGTGCCAGTATCAGCGACAGGGTGATCACTGAAGCTTTCTTT. Translated, it gives CASISDRVITEAFF.

The rearrangement links TRBV6-1 to TRBJ1-3, with TRBD1 as a possible D gene (5 bases). The CDR3 contains 15 residues. Trimming removed 8 bases from V and 2 bases from J, with 16 bases in between. Germline V gene lookup returns CDR1 MNHNS and CDR2 SASEGT. The CDR3 DNA is TGTGCCAGCCACCGACCCCAGGGAGCTGGAAACACCATATATTTT. It translates to CASHRPQGAGNTIYF.

CDR3 sequence (DNA): TGTGCCAGCAGCTTGGAGGGGGGAACCTACGAGCAGTACTTC. Its translation is CASSLEGGTYEQYF. The chain combines TRBV7-8 with TRBJ2-7, with D perhaps TRBD1 or TRBD2 (6 bases each). Germline loops: CDR1 SGHVS, CDR2 FQNEAQ. The V and J ends lost 3 bases and 2 bases respectively, with 11 bases between them. CDR3 length equals 14 residues.

This sequence joins TRBV6-6 and TRBJ2-5; 11 positions agree with TRBD1. This CDR3 is 15 amino acids long. With 0 bases clipped from V and 7 bases from J, the junction kept 4 bases outside the gene matches. Germline loops: CDR1 MNHNY, CDR2 SVGAGI (reference sequence). The CDR3 is CASSYSGQGDATQYF. Written as DNA, the CDR3 is TGTGCCAGCAGTTACTCGGGACAGGGGGACGCGACCCAGTACTTC.

The J gene is TRBJ2-5, the V gene TRBV6-4; 12 positions agree with TRBD2. Germline V gene data show CDR1 as MRHNA and CDR2 as SNTAGT. With V trimmed by 1 base and J by 5 bases, 14 bases remained unmatched. CDR3 length equals 19 residues. Written as DNA, the CDR3 is TGTGCCAGCAGTGACTTACGACTAGCGGGGGAGTGGGGACAGGAGACCCAGTACTTC. Amino acids: CASSDLRLAGEWGQETQYF.

The chain recombines TRBV28 with TRBJ1-5; D may be TRBD1 (5 bases). The ends were cut back, 6 bases at V and 11 bases at J, with 14 bases in the middle. The CDR3 consists of 12 residues. Germline CDR1 reads MDHEN; CDR2 reads SYDVKM. The CDR3 DNA is TGTGCCAGCAGGCCAGAGATGGGGGCCCAGCATTTT. It translates to CASRPEMGAQHF.